The following is a T cell receptor (beta chain) sequence with its context. This specimen belongs to a study of CXCR3-negative and CXCR3-positive naive CD8 T cells. The CDR3 contains 16 residues. UMI-labeled 5' RACE yielded the TRB cDNA libraries. TCRdb re-called the 5' RACE reads and gives one entry per CDR3 protein, without DNA. This specimen shows 100,000 to 150,000 distinct CDR3 sequences; the ten leading clones hold approximately 0.29%. The authors gated naive CD8+ T cells as CD45RO-CCR7+CD27+CD95-. The V call is TRBV12-3 or TRBV12-4, the J call TRBJ2-2; without DNA, the TCRdb call of TRBD2 cannot be checked. The clonotype comes from a human donor in good health. Some clones in this sample may be carry-over from other donors' samples. The sample taken for sequencing was naive CXCR3- CD8+ T cells from blood. The subset was: CD45RO-CCR7+CD27+CD95- naive CD8+ T cells lacking CXCR3 (TNR3-). Here the CDR3 reads CASSSRLRDNHGELFF.